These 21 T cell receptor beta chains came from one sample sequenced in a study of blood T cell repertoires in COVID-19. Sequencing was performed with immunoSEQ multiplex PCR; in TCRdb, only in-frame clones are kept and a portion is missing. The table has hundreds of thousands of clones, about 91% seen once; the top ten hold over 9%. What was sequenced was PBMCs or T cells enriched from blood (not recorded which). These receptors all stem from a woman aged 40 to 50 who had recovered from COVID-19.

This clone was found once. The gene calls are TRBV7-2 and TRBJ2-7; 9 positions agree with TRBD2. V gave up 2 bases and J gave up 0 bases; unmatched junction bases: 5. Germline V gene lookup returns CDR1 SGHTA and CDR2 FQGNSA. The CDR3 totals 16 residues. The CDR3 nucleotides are TGTGCCAGCAGCTTAATCTCTAGCGGGAACTCCTACGAGCAGTACTTC. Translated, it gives CASSLISSGNSYEQYF. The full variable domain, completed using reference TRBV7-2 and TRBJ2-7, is GAGVSQSPSNKVTEKGKDVELRCDPISGHTALYWYRQSLGQGLEFLIYFQGNSAPDKSGLPSDRFSAERTGGSVSTLTIQRTQQEDSAVYLCASSLISSGNSYEQYFGPGTRLTVT.

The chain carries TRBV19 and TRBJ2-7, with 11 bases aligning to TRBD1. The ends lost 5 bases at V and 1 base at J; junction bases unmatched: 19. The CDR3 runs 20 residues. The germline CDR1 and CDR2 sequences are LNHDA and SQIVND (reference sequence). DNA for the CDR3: TGTGCCAGTAGTCCACTTTCCCTTGGACAGGGGGCCCTCAATTCCTACGAGCAGTACTTC. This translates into CASSPLSLGQGALNSYEQYF. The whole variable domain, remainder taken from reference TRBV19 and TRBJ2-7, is DGGITQSPKYLFRKEGQNVTLSCEQNLNHDAMYWYRQDPGQGLRLIYYSQIVNDFQKGDIAEGYSVSREKKESFPLTVTSAQKNPTAFYLCASSPLSLGQGALNSYEQYFGPGTRLTVT.

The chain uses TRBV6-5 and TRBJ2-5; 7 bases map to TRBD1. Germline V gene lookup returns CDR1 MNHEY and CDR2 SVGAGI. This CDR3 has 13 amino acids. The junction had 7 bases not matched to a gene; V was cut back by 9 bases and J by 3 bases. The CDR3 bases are TGTGCCAGAACCCCGACAGGGAAAGAGACCCAGTACTTC. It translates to CARTPTGKETQYF.

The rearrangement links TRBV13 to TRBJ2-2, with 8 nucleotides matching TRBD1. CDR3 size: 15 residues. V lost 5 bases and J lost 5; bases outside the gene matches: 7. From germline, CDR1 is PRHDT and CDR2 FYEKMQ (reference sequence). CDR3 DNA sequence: TGTGCCAGCAGCCGACTCCAGGGGGCGACCGGGGAGCTGTTTTTT. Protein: CASSRLQGATGELFF.

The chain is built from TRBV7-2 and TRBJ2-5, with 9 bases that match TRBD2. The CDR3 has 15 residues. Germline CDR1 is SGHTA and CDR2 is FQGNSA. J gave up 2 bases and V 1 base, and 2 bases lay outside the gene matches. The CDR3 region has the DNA TGTGCCAGCAGCTTAGGAAGCGGGAGGCAAGAGACCCAGTACTTC. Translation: CASSLGSGRQETQYF.

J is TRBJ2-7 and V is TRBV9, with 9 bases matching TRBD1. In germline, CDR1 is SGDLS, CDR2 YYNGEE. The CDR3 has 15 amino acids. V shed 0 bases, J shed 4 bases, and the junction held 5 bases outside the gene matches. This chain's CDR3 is CASSVDFGTGYEQYF. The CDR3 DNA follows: TGTGCCAGCAGCGTAGATTTCGGGACAGGGTACGAGCAGTACTTC.

The CDR3 loop is CASRTGLDGYTF. The CDR3 DNA reads TGTGCCAGCCGGACAGGGCTTGATGGCTACACCTTC. V and J are TRBV6-5 and TRBJ1-2; 8 bases are a match to TRBD1. The CDR3 runs 12 residues. V dropped 8 bases and J dropped 6; count of bases not matched to a gene: 5. CDR1 and CDR2 from the germline V gene are MNHEY and SVGAGI.

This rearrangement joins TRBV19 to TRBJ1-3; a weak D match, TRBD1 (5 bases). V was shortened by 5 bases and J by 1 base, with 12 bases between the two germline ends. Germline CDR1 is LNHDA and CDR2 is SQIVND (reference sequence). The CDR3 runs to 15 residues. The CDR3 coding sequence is TGTGCCAGTAGTCCAACAGGCGCTTCTGGAAACACCATATATTTT. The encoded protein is CASSPTGASGNTIYF.

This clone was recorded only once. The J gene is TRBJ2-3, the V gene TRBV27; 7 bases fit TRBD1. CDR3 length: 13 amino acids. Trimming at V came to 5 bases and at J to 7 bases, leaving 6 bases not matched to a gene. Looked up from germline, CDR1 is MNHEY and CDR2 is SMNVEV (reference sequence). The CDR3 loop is CASSPQGPNTQYF. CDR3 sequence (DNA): TGTGCCAGCAGTCCACAGGGGCCAAATACGCAGTATTTT.

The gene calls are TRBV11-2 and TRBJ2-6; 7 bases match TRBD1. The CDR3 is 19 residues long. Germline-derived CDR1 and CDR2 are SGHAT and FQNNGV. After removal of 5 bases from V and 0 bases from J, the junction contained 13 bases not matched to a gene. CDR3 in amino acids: CASSPRQGVSFSGANVLTF. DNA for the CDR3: TGTGCCAGCAGCCCCCGCCAGGGGGTTTCCTTCTCTGGGGCCAACGTCCTGACTTTC.

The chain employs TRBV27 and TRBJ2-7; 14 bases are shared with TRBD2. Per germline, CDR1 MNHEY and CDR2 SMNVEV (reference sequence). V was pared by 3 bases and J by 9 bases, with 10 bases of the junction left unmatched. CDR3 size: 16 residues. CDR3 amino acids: CASSFSGTSGSSGQYF. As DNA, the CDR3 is TGTGCCAGCAGTTTCTCCGGGACTAGCGGGAGCAGCGGGCAGTACTTC.

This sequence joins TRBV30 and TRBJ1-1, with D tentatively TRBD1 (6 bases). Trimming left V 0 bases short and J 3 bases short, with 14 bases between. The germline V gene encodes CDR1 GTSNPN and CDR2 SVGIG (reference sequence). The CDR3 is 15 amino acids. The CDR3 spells CAWSVSGGWDTEAFF. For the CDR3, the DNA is TGTGCCTGGAGTGTATCGGGGGGCTGGGACACTGAAGCTTTCTTT.

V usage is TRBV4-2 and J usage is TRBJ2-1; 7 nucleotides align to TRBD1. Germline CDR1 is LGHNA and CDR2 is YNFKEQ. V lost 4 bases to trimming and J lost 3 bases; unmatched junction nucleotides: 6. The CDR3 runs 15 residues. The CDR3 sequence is CASSRARDSYNEQFF. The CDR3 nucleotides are TGTGCCAGCAGCCGAGCGAGGGACAGCTACAATGAGCAGTTCTTC.

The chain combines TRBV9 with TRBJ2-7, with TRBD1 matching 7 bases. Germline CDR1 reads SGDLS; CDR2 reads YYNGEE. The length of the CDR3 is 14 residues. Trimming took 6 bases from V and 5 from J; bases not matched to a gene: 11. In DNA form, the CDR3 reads TGTGCCAGCACTAGGGGGACAGAGGGCCACGAGCAGTACTTC. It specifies CASTRGTEGHEQYF.

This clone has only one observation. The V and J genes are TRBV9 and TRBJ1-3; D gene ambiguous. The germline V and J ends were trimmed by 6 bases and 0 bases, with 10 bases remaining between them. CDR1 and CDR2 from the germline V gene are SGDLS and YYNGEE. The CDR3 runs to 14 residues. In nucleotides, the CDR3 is TGTGCCAGCACCCGGGAGGTCTCTGGAAACACCATATATTTT. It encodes CASTREVSGNTIYF.

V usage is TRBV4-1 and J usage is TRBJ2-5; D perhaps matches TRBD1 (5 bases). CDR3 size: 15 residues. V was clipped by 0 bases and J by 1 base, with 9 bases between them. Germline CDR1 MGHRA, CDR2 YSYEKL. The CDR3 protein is CASSQDIGVQETQYF. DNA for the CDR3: TGCGCCAGCAGCCAAGATATAGGGGTCCAAGAGACCCAGTACTTC.

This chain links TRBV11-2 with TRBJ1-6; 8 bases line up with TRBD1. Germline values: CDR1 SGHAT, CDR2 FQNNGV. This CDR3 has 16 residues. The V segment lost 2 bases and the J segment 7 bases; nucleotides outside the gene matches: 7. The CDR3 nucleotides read TGTGCCAGCAGCTTAAACAGGGGGGCTTCCAATTCACCCCTCCACTTT. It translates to CASSLNRGASNSPLHF.

CDR3 loop: CASSPLAGGPNEQYF. The CDR3 DNA follows: TGTGCCAGCAGCCCTTTGGCAGGGGGGCCTAACGAGCAGTACTTC. The chain combines TRBV7-3 with TRBJ2-7, with D perhaps TRBD1 (7 bases). Germline V gene data show CDR1 as SGHTA and CDR2 as FQGTGA. V lost 5 bases and J 5 bases, leaving 19 bases between the germline ends. The CDR3 runs to 15 residues.

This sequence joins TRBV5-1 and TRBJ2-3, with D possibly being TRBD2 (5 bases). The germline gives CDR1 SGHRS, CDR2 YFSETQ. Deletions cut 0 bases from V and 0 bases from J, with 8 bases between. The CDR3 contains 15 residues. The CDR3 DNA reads TGCGCCAGCAGCTTGGTAAGCGGTAGCACAGATACGCAGTATTTT. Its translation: CASSLVSGSTDTQYF. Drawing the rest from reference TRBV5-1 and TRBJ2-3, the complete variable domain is KAGVTQTPRYLIKTRGQQVTLSCSPISGHRSVSWYQQTPGQGLQFLFEYFSETQRNKGNFPGRFSGRQFSNSRSEMNVSTLELGDSALYLCASSLVSGSTDTQYFGPGTRLTVL.

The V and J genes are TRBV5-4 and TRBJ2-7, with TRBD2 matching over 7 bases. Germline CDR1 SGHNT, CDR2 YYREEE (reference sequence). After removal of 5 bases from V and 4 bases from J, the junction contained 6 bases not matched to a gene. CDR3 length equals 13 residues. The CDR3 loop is CASSPSSGYEQYF. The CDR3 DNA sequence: TGTGCCAGCAGTCCCTCTAGCGGTTACGAGCAGTACTTC.

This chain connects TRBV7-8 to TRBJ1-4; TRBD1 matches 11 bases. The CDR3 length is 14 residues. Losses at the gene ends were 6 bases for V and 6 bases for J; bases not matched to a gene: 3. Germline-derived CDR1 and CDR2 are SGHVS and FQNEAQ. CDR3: CASRGTGGYEKLFF. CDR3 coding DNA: TGTGCCAGCAGGGGGACAGGGGGGTATGAAAAACTGTTTTTT.